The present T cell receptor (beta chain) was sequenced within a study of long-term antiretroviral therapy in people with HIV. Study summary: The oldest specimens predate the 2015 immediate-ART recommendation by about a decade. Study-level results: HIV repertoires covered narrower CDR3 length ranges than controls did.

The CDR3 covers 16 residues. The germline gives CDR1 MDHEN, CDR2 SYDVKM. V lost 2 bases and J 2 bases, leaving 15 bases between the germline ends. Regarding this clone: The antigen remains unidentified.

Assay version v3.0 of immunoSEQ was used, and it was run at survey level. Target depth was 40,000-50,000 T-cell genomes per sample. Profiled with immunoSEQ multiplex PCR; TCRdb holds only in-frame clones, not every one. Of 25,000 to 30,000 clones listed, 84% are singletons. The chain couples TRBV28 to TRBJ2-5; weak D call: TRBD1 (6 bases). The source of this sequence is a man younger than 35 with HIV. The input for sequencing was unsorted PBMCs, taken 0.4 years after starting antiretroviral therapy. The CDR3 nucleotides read TGTGCCAGCAGTTTAAATCCTTCAGGGGATCAAGAGACCCAGTACTTC. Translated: CASSLNPSGDQETQYF.